Listed below are T cell receptor beta chains from one sample, sequenced in a study of shared clonotypes between healthy human individuals. The data were produced by immunoSEQ multiplex PCR, yet TCRdb's version contains in-frame clones alone and is incomplete. Seen here are roughly 2,300,000 clones, 85% to 95% observed once, and the top ten hold around 0.4%. Material: naive CD4+ T cells from PBMCs. The receptors originated from a young man in good health. Some clones in this sample may be carry-over from other donors' samples. The CDR3 runs from the conserved cysteine through the conserved F or W. A D gene is named only where the DNA matches it firmly. A clone size is listed for some rows: how often the clone was seen (once, few, many), or a class if it is expanded.

>-|TRBV9|-|TRBJ2-7
CASSVAGPTGEQYF
TGTGCCAGCAGCGTAGCCGGACCTACGGGGGAGCAGTACTTC
>-|TRBV6-6|TRBD1|TRBJ2-5
CASQNPQGQQYF
TGTGCCAGCCAAAACCCCCAGGGACAGCAGTACTTC
>once|TRBV5-1|-|TRBJ1-2
CASSQTGTPTSTNYGYTF
TGCGCCAGCAGCCAGACCGGGACCCCCACATCGACGAACTATGGCTACACCTTC
>-|TRBV7-8|TRBD2|TRBJ2-1
CALVRTSGSGSYNEQFF
TGTGCCCTGGTGCGGACTAGCGGGAGCGGATCCTACAATGAGCAGTTCTTC
>-|TRBV20-1|TRBD2|TRBJ2-7
CSARTSGRQYF
TGCAGTGCTAGGACTAGCGGGAGGCAGTACTTC
>-|TRBV28|TRBD2|TRBJ2-7
CASSPSAGGPYEQYF
TGTGCCAGCAGCCCCTCTGCGGGAGGGCCGTACGAGCAGTACTTC
>once|TRBV7-3|-|TRBJ2-3
CASSPLPDTQYF
TGTGCCAGCAGCCCTCTACCAGATACGCAGTATTTT
>-|TRBV2|-|TRBJ2-7
CASSVQGQPYEQYF
TGTGCCAGCAGTGTACAGGGTCAACCCTACGAGCAGTACTTC
>-|TRBV9|TRBD1|TRBJ2-1
CASSVGRPQGASADEQFF
TGTGCCAGCAGCGTAGGTCGCCCTCAGGGGGCTTCGGCCGATGAGCAGTTCTTC
>-|TRBV14|-|TRBJ2-2
CASSRRSQVNTGELFF
TGTGCCAGCAGCCGAAGAAGTCAGGTGAACACCGGGGAGCTGTTTTTT
>-|TRBV19|TRBD2|TRBJ2-5
CASSMGLAGVGQETQYF
TGTGCCAGTAGCATGGGACTAGCGGGAGTAGGCCAAGAGACCCAGTACTTC
>-|TRBV5-4|TRBD2|TRBJ2-7
CASSSPVAGGYEQYF
TGTGCCAGCAGTTCTCCCGTAGCGGGAGGGTACGAGCAGTACTTC
>-|TRBV27|-|TRBJ2-4
CASSHPGEAKNIQYF
TGTGCCAGCAGCCATCCTGGGGAGGCCAAAAACATTCAGTACTTC
>-|TRBV28|-|TRBJ1-2
CASSLEGSAYGYTF
TGTGCCAGCAGTTTAGAAGGCAGCGCGTATGGCTACACCTTC
>-|TRBV28|TRBD1|TRBJ1-4
CASSILGTGFEKLFF
TGTGCCAGCAGTATACTCGGGACAGGGTTCGAAAAACTGTTTTTT
>-|TRBV19|-|TRBJ2-3
CASSIAGFGTQYF
TGTGCCAGTAGTATAGCTGGTTTCGGTACGCAGTATTTT
>-|TRBV7-2|-|TRBJ2-3
CASSTRGRPDTQYF
TGTGCCAGCAGCACGCGGGGCCGGCCAGATACGCAGTATTTT
>-|TRBV19|-|TRBJ2-3
CASSASGTAGPDTQYF
TGTGCCAGTAGCGCATCCGGGACAGCGGGACCAGATACGCAGTATTTT
>-|TRBV5-1|-|TRBJ1-1
CASSSRGFKSDNTEAFF
TGCGCCAGCAGCTCCAGGGGCTTCAAGAGTGATAACACTGAAGCTTTCTTT
>-|TRBV7-8|TRBD1|TRBJ1-3
CASSSIGTGDQNPGNTIYF
TGTGCCAGCAGCTCTATCGGGACAGGGGATCAGAATCCTGGAAACACCATATATTTT
>-|TRBV9|TRBD2|TRBJ2-3
CASSVHLAATDTQYF
TGTGCCAGCAGCGTACACCTAGCGGCCACAGATACGCAGTATTTT
>-|TRBV18|-|TRBJ1-4
CASSPRLSEKLFF
TGTGCCAGCTCCCCCAGGCTTTCAGAAAAACTGTTTTTT
>once|TRBV5-1|-|TRBJ1-1
CASSLANEAFF
TGCGCCAGCAGCTTGGCAAATGAAGCTTTCTTT
>-|TRBV7-3|TRBD2|TRBJ2-3
CASSLRGGRARDTQYF
TGTGCCAGCAGCTTAAGAGGCGGGAGGGCCCGAGATACGCAGTATTTT
>-|TRBV5-6|-|TRBJ2-5
CASSQLSGDQETQYF
TGTGCCAGCAGCCAACTTAGTGGAGACCAAGAGACCCAGTACTTC
>-|TRBV7-3|-|TRBJ2-5
CASSQTGTETQYF
TGTGCCAGCAGCCAAACAGGGACGGAGACCCAGTACTTC
>few|TRBV30|-|TRBJ2-5
CAWSAFTSSQTQYF
TGTGCCTGGAGTGCCTTTACTAGTTCCCAGACCCAGTACTTC
>-|TRBV27|-|TRBJ1-5
CASSLRGLSNQPQHF
TGTGCCAGCAGTTTACGGGGCTTAAGCAATCAGCCCCAGCATTTT
>-|TRBV28|-|TRBJ1-4
CASSSRDVNEKLFF
TGTGCCAGCAGTTCACGGGACGTTAATGAAAAACTGTTTTTT
>-|TRBV5-1|-|TRBJ2-1
CASSFASAINEQFF
TGCGCCAGCAGCTTCGCCTCGGCCATCAATGAGCAGTTCTTC
>-|TRBV7-9|-|TRBJ2-2
CASSLGRGIGGELFF
TGTGCCAGCAGCTTAGGACGAGGGATTGGCGGGGAGCTGTTTTTT
>-|TRBV19|-|TRBJ1-5
CASSTYRDGQPQHF
TGTGCCAGTAGTACATACAGGGATGGACAGCCCCAGCATTTT
>-|TRBV11-2|TRBD2|TRBJ2-1
CASSTRLAGNEQFF
TGTGCCAGCAGCACGCGACTAGCGGGAAATGAGCAGTTCTTC
>-|TRBV7-2|-|TRBJ2-3
CASSFASTDTQYF
TGTGCCAGCAGCTTTGCAAGCACAGATACGCAGTATTTT
>-|TRBV11-2|TRBD1|TRBJ2-1
CASRKPGTGVNEQFF
TGTGCCAGCAGAAAACCCGGGACAGGAGTTAATGAGCAGTTCTTC
>-|TRBV19|TRBD1|TRBJ2-3
CASSTPGGPRDTQYF
TGTGCCAGTAGTACGCCAGGGGGCCCCAGGGATACGCAGTATTTT
>-|TRBV28|TRBD1|TRBJ2-3
CASSFTGTATDTQYF
TGTGCCAGCAGTTTTACTGGGACAGCCACAGATACGCAGTATTTT
>-|TRBV2|-|TRBJ1-6
CASSVSTVNSPLHF
TGTGCCAGCAGTGTTTCGACAGTAAATTCACCCCTCCACTTT
>once|TRBV19|-|TRBJ2-7
CATPAGPAYEQYF
TGTGCCACGCCAGCAGGCCCGGCCTACGAGCAGTACTTC
>-|TRBV4-2|-|TRBJ1-3
CASSQEQRSGNTIYF
TGTGCCAGCAGCCAAGAACAGCGTTCTGGAAACACCATATATTTT
>-|TRBV4-3|TRBD2|TRBJ2-7
CASSQDLTSSYEQYF
TGCGCCAGCAGCCAAGATTTGACTAGCAGCTACGAGCAGTACTTC
>-|TRBV28|TRBD1|TRBJ2-7
CASSLAGQGWIEQYF
TGTGCCAGCAGTTTAGCCGGACAGGGTTGGATCGAGCAGTACTTC
>once|TRBV5-1|-|TRBJ1-4
CASSLTGKLFF
TGCGCCAGCAGCCTCACCGGAAAACTGTTTTTT
>-|TRBV5-8|TRBD1|TRBJ2-7
CASSLRGQGVYEQYF
TGTGCCAGCAGCTTGCGAGGACAGGGTGTATACGAGCAGTACTTC
>-|TRBV7-2|TRBD1|TRBJ1-2
CASSPGTGVSYGYTF
TGTGCCAGCAGCCCCGGGACAGGGGTTAGCTATGGCTACACCTTC
>-|TRBV5-4|-|TRBJ2-1
CASSPPTPAGYHNEQFF
TGTGCCAGCAGCCCTCCTACCCCCGCGGGATACCACAATGAGCAGTTCTTC
>-|TRBV30|TRBD1|TRBJ1-1
CAARSTGQGLAFF
TGTGCCGCCCGAAGTACGGGACAGGGTCTAGCTTTCTTT
>-|TRBV4-1|TRBD2|TRBJ2-7
CASSQDRRTSGVSIYEQYF
TGCGCCAGCAGCCAAGATAGGAGGACTAGCGGGGTGTCCATCTACGAGCAGTACTTC
>-|TRBV27|TRBD2|TRBJ2-1
CASSTSGGRPWNEQFF
TGTGCCAGCAGCACGAGCGGCGGGAGGCCTTGGAATGAGCAGTTCTTC
>-|TRBV18|TRBD2|TRBJ2-1
CASSPQAGDYNEQFF
TGTGCCAGCTCACCACAAGCGGGAGATTACAATGAGCAGTTCTTC
>-|TRBV5-4|TRBD1|TRBJ2-7
CASSWDRGQGEQYF
TGTGCCAGCAGCTGGGACAGGGGGCAAGGCGAGCAGTACTTC
>-|TRBV5-5|-|TRBJ1-2
CASTWGRANYGYTF
TGTGCCAGCACCTGGGGCCGTGCTAACTATGGCTACACCTTC
>-|TRBV7-3|-|TRBJ1-5
CASGDLNQPQHF
TGTGCCAGCGGGGACCTGAATCAGCCCCAGCATTTT